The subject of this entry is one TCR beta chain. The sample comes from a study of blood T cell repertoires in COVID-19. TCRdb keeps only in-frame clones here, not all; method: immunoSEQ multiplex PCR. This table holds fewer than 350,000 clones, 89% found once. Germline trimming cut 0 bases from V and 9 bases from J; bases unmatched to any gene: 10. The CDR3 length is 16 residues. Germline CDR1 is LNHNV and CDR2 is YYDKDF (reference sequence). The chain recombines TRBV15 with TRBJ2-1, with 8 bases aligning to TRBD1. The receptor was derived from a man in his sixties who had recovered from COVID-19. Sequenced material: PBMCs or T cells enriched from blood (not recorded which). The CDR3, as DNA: TGTGCCACCAGCAGAGATAACCGCAGGGGGCGAGGTGAGCAGTTCTTC. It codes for CATSRDNRRGRGEQFF.